This T cell receptor beta chain was profiled in a study of CD8 T cells in Susac syndrome. An input of about 0.5 to 1 ug of RNA was subjected to reverse transcription using random hexamers. Amplification of TCR beta CDR3 spanned 54 Vbeta and 13 Jbeta via immunoSEQ multiplex PCR. MiXCR, run by TCRdb on the immunoSEQ multiplex PCR reads, gives a single entry per CDR3 protein. The sample gives about 200,000 distinct CDR3 sequences, 90% to 95% of which show up once; about 0.096% is in the top ten. Negative isolation was used for CD8+ and CD4+ T cells, and FACS enrichment was applied to TEMRA cells. Germline values: CDR1 LGHDT, CDR2 YNNKEL (reference sequence). CDR3 length equals 14 residues. Deletions cut 4 bases from V and 7 bases from J, with 17 bases between.

The sequence derives from a human donor with multiple sclerosis. Sequencing was carried out using CD4+ T cells from PBMCs. The chain carries TRBV3-1 and TRBJ2-7, with a weak D call TRBD2 (5 bases). The CDR3 is CASSLRGSSGEQYF. DNA for the CDR3: TGTGCCAGCAGCCTACGGGGTTCCTCTGGAGAGCAGTACTTC.